Listed here are 20 T cell receptor beta chains from one sample, sequenced in a study of blood T cell repertoires in COVID-19. Generated by immunoSEQ multiplex PCR, the TCRdb table keeps only in-frame clones and is missing some. The sample yields around 71,000 clones, 70% to 85% seen once. Sequencing used peripheral blood. Receptor source: a man between 65 and 85 years old with acute or convalescent COVID-19.

The chain combines TRBV2 with TRBJ2-1, with D perhaps matching TRBD2 (7 bases). Trimming took off 11 bases at V and 0 bases at J, with 14 bases between the two ends. This CDR3 spans 14 amino acids. Looked up from germline, CDR1 is SNHLY and CDR2 is FYNNEI. CDR3 DNA: TGTGCCGCGGGGGCGGGCTCCTCCTACAATGAGCAGTTCTTC. The encoded protein is CAAGAGSSYNEQFF.

The V and J genes are TRBV24-1 and TRBJ2-6; 8 bases fit TRBD1. The V and J ends lost 4 bases and 0 bases, in that order; junction bases with no gene match: 7. Per the germline V gene, CDR1 is KGHDR and CDR2 is SFDVKD. The CDR3 runs 18 residues. CDR3 residues: CATSDHGQGISGANVLTF. CDR3 DNA: TGTGCCACCAGTGACCACGGACAGGGCATCTCTGGGGCCAACGTCCTGACTTTC.

The chain recombines TRBV18 with TRBJ1-1; the D gene is possibly TRBD1 (5 bases). The CDR3 has 12 amino acids. Germline values: CDR1 KGHSH, CDR2 LQKENI. V was pared by 2 bases and J by 8 bases, with 9 bases between. The CDR3 DNA sequence: TGTGCCAGCTCACCAAACTCAGGGGAAGCTTTCTTT. Translation: CASSPNSGEAFF.

The chain joins TRBV15 to TRBJ1-5, with a weak D call TRBD1 (6 bases). CDR1 is LNHNV and CDR2 is YYDKDF in the germline V gene (reference sequence). The CDR3 is made up of 15 amino acids. Between the trimmed V and J ends, which lost 0 bases and 3 bases, there was a span of 9 bases. The chain's CDR3 is CATSRDRGTNQPQHF. DNA for the CDR3: TGTGCCACCAGCAGAGATAGGGGGACCAATCAGCCCCAGCATTTT.

The V call is TRBV2, the J call TRBJ2-5; 11 bases align to TRBD2. V dropped 6 bases and J dropped 5; count of bases not matched to a gene: 8. The CDR3 loop spans 15 amino acids. Germline CDR1 SNHLY, CDR2 FYNNEI. The CDR3: CASSGGTSGKETQYF. Written as DNA, the CDR3 is TGTGCCAGCAGCGGCGGGACTAGCGGAAAGGAGACCCAGTACTTC.

The CDR3 protein is CASSRAGGADEQYF. As DNA, the CDR3 is TGTGCCAGCAGCCGAGCGGGGGGGGCAGACGAGCAGTACTTC. The chain has TRBV11-2 and TRBJ2-7; 10 nucleotides match TRBD2. The germline gives CDR1 SGHAT, CDR2 FQNNGV. The V gene end was trimmed by 5 bases and the J gene end by 5 bases; junction bases not matched to a gene: 6. This CDR3 contains 14 residues.

This clone was detected only a few times. The chain employs TRBV24-1 and TRBJ2-1, with D perhaps matching TRBD2 (7 bases). CDR1 is KGHDR, CDR2 SFDVKD, per germline. CDR3 size: 15 residues. Trimming removed 3 bases from V and 6 bases from J, with 14 bases in between. The CDR3 is CATSDRGRGVNEQFF. The CDR3 nucleotides are TGTGCCACCAGTGATCGTGGGAGGGGGGTCAATGAGCAGTTCTTC.

This sequence joins TRBV27 and TRBJ1-6, with TRBD1 matching over 7 bases. The CDR3 consists of 15 residues. CDR1 is MNHEY, CDR2 SMNVEV, per germline (reference sequence). With V trimmed by 0 bases and J by 8 bases, 4 bases remained unmatched. The CDR3 DNA sequence: TGTGCCAGCAGTTTATCGGAGGGGGCGGATTCACCCCTCCACTTT. Translated: CASSLSEGADSPLHF.

V usage is TRBV6-5 and J usage is TRBJ1-3; 7 nucleotides align to TRBD1. Germline V gene lookup returns CDR1 MNHEY and CDR2 SVGAGI. This CDR3 comprises 15 residues. With V trimmed by 6 bases and J by 0 bases, 5 bases remained unmatched. In DNA form, the CDR3 reads TGTGCCAGCAGACCAGACAGGGCCTCTGGAAACACCATATATTTT. Translating it yields CASRPDRASGNTIYF.

This sequence joins TRBV9 and TRBJ1-2; D is possibly TRBD1 (6 bases). Germline lookup yields CDR1 SGDLS and CDR2 YYNGEE. The CDR3 is made up of 14 amino acids. The V gene lost 2 bases and the J gene lost 7 bases, with 15 bases spanning the gap. As DNA, the CDR3 is TGTGCCAGCAGCGTGGGAGGGGGGCGCGGTGGCTACACCTTC. It translates to CASSVGGGRGGYTF.

The chain uses TRBV11-2 and TRBJ2-1; 8 nucleotides match TRBD2. The CDR3 loop spans 16 amino acids. Germline V gives CDR1 SGHAT, CDR2 FQNNGV. Trimming took 4 bases from V and 4 from J; bases not matched to a gene: 9. The CDR3 DNA is TGTGCCAGCAGCTCGACTCGCGGGAGGAGATACAATGAGCAGTTCTTC. It codes for CASSSTRGRRYNEQFF.

CDR3 DNA: TGTGCCAGCAGCCCTTCAGGGACAGGTCGCACAGATACGCAGTATTTT. Translating gives CASSPSGTGRTDTQYF. The chain uses TRBV7-6 and TRBJ2-3; TRBD1 aligns across 8 bases. The germline gives CDR1 SGHVS, CDR2 FNYEAQ. The CDR3 length is 16 residues. Trimming took 5 bases from V and 1 from J; bases not matched to a gene: 8.

The sample holds one count of this clone. This rearrangement joins TRBV7-2 to TRBJ2-2; TRBD1 agrees at 7 bases. The CDR3 length is 16 residues. Germline V gives CDR1 SGHTA, CDR2 FQGNSA. The V segment lost 5 bases and the J segment 6 bases; nucleotides outside the gene matches: 12. The DNA of the CDR3 is TGTGCCAGCAGCCCCAGGGTACTTACAGGGGCCGGGGAGCTGTTTTTT. It is translated as CASSPRVLTGAGELFF.

This clone was detected only once. This rearrangement joins TRBV19 to TRBJ1-1; D may be TRBD1 (5 bases). Trimming shortened V by 5 bases and J by 2 bases, and 12 bases separated the two germline ends. Looked up from germline, CDR1 is LNHDA and CDR2 is SQIVND (reference sequence). This CDR3 has 14 residues. The CDR3 sequence: CASSPGGSNTEAFF. The DNA for the CDR3 is TGTGCCAGTAGTCCCGGGGGATCAAACACTGAAGCTTTCTTT. The full variable domain, completed using reference TRBV19 and TRBJ1-1, is DGGITQSPKYLFRKEGQNVTLSCEQNLNHDAMYWYRQDPGQGLRLIYYSQIVNDFQKGDIAEGYSVSREKKESFPLTVTSAQKNPTAFYLCASSPGGSNTEAFFGQGTRLTVV.

V and J are TRBV5-4 and TRBJ2-3; 8 bases agree with TRBD2. Germline V CDR1 and CDR2: SGHNT, YYREEE (reference sequence). This CDR3 is built from 14 residues. V dropped 0 bases and J dropped 7; count of bases not matched to a gene: 4. The CDR3 DNA reads TGTGCCAGCAGCTTGGAAGCGGGAGACAATACGCAGTATTTT. It encodes CASSLEAGDNTQYF.

Turning to this clone: A read error may account for a junction end that differs from germline. DNA for the CDR3: TGTGCCAGCAGCCCCACTCCTGATCGGGTTCGTAACTTT. Protein product: CASSPTPDRVRNF. The chain uses TRBV7-8 and TRBJ1-5, with D unresolved. The CDR3 contains 13 residues. Germline V gene lookup returns CDR1 SGHVS and CDR2 FQNEAQ.

The rearrangement uses TRBV4-3 and TRBJ1-1, with D uncertain. V shed 4 bases and J shed 1 base, with 16 bases lying between them. The CDR3 is 16 amino acids. Germline CDR1 reads LGHNA; CDR2 reads YSLEER. DNA of the CDR3: TGCGCCAGCAGCCCTTTCCAAGGCGGAACGAACACTGAAGCTTTCTTT. This codes for CASSPFQGGTNTEAFF.

The rearrangement uses TRBV7-2 and TRBJ1-2, with 7 bases matching TRBD1. The CDR3 is 15 residues long. CDR1 is SGHTA, CDR2 FQGNSA, per germline. J gave up 7 bases and V 3 bases, and 11 bases lay outside the gene matches. CDR3 DNA sequence: TGTGCCAGCAGCTTCTTCATTACAGGGGCAGGTGGCTACACCTTC. Amino acids: CASSFFITGAGGYTF.

This clone was counted at least ten times. The rearrangement links TRBV27 to TRBJ1-1; D possibly corresponds to TRBD1 (5 bases). The V gene's germline CDR1 is MNHEY and CDR2 SMNVEV (reference sequence). The CDR3 totals 12 residues. The germline V and J ends were trimmed by 6 bases and 5 bases, with 10 bases remaining between them. The CDR3 sequence: CASRRGVTEAFF. Written as DNA, the CDR3 is TGTGCCAGCAGAAGGGGCGTAACTGAAGCTTTCTTT.

CDR3 residues: CASSLEVREMRHGYTF. CDR3 coding DNA: TGTGCCAGCAGCTTAGAGGTCAGGGAAATGCGTCATGGCTACACCTTC. V gene TRBV7-8 combines with J gene TRBJ1-2; tentative D call: TRBD1 (5 bases). Germline values: CDR1 SGHVS, CDR2 FQNEAQ. V was shortened by 1 base and J by 6 bases, with 18 bases between the two germline ends. The CDR3 has 16 amino acids.